This record concerns one T cell receptor beta chain sequence. No patient escaped relapse after autologous stem cell transplantation, and brentuximab vedotin exposure varied. This sample is part of a study of PD-1 blockade in classical Hodgkin lymphoma. This table comes from immunoSEQ multiplex PCR, and its TCRdb copy is limited to in-frame clones, with some not included. Here the sample spans over 50,000 clones, approximately 84% being singletons. The CDR3 is 14 residues long. The V end lost 5 bases, the J end lost 0 bases, and 10 bases lay between the germline ends. From germline, CDR1 is MNHNY and CDR2 SVGAGI (reference sequence).

This clonotype was sampled from a human donor with classical Hodgkin lymphoma. This specimen consisted of peripheral blood mononuclear cells (PBMCs), obtained at baseline. The rearrangement links TRBV6-6 to TRBJ1-2; D is unresolved. The DNA for the CDR3 is TGTGCCAGCAGTACATCACAGACTAACTATGGCTACACCTTC. It codes for CASSTSQTNYGYTF.